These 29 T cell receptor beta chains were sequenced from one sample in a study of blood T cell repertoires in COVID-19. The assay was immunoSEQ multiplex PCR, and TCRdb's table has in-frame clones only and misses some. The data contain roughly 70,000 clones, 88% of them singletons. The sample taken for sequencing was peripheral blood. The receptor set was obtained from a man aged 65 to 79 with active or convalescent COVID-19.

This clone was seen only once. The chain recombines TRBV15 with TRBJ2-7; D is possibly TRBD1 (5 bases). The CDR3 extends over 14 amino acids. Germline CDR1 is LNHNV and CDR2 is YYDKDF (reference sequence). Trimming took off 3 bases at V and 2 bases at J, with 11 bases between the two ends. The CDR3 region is CATSRVGAAYEQYF. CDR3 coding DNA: TGTGCCACCAGCAGGGTTGGGGCAGCCTACGAGCAGTACTTC.

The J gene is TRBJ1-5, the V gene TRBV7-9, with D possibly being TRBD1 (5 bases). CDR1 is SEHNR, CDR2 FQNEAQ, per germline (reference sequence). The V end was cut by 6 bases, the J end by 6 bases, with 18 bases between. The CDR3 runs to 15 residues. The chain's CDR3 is CASRLGGNPGQPQHF. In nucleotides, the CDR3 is TGTGCCAGCAGGCTGGGGGGGAACCCTGGTCAGCCCCAGCATTTT.

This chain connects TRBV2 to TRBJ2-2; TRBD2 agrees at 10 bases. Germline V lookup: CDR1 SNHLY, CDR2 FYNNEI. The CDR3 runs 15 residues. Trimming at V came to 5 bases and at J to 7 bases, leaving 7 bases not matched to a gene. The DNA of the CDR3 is TGTGCCAGCAGTAAATTACGGACTAGCGGCGGGGAGCTGTTTTTT. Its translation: CASSKLRTSGGELFF.

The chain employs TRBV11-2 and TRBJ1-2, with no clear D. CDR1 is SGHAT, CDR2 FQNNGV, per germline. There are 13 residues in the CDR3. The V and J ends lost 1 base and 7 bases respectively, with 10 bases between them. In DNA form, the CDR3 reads TGTGCCAGCAGCTTAGGAGGGTCCCTTGGCTACACCTTC. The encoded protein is CASSLGGSLGYTF.

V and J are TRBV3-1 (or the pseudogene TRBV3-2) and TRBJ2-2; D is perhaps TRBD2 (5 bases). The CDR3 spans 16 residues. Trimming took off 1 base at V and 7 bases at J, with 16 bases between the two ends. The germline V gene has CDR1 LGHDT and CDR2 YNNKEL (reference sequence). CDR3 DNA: TGTGCCAGCAGCCAAGCCGCGACTATTACCCACGGGGAGCTGTTTTTT. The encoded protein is CASSQAATITHGELFF.

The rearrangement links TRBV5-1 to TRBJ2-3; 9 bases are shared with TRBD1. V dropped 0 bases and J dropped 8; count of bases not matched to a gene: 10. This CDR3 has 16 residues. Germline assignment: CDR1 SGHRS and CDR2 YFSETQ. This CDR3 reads CASSLAGDRGTATQYF. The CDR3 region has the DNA TGCGCCAGCAGCTTGGCCGGAGACAGGGGGACGGCTACGCAGTATTTT.

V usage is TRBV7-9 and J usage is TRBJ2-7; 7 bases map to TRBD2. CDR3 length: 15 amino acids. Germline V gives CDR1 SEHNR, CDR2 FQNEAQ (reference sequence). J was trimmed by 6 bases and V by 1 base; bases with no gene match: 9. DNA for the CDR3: TGTGCCAGCAGCTTAGACTCCTGGGAGGGATCCGAGCAGTACTTC. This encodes CASSLDSWEGSEQYF. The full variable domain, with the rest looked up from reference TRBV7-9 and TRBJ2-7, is DTGVSQNPRHKITKRGQNVTFRCDPISEHNRLYWYRQTLGQGPEFLTYFQNEAQLEKSRLLSDRFSAERPKGSFSTLEIQRTEQGDSAMYLCASSLDSWEGSEQYFGPGTRLTVT.

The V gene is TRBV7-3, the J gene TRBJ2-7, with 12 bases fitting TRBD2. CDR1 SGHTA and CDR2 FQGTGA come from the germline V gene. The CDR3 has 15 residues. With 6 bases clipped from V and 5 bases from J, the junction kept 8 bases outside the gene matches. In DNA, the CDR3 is TGTGCCAGCAGTCGGTCTAGCGGGAGGGGCGACGAGCAGTACTTC. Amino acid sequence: CASSRSSGRGDEQYF.

The CDR3: CASSAVGTASTDTQYF. DNA for the CDR3: TGTGCCAGCTCGGCGGTCGGGACAGCTAGCACAGATACGCAGTATTTT. V and J are TRBV18 and TRBJ2-3, with 7 bases identical to TRBD1. The CDR3 extends over 16 amino acids. The V segment lost 6 bases and the J segment 0 bases; nucleotides outside the gene matches: 9. Germline V gives CDR1 KGHSH, CDR2 LQKENI.

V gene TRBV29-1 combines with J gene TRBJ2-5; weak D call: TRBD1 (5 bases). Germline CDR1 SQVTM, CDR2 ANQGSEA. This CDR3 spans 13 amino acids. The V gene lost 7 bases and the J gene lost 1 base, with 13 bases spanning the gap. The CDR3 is CSGVQGAQETQYF. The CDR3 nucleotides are TGCAGCGGTGTGCAGGGCGCCCAAGAGACCCAGTACTTC.

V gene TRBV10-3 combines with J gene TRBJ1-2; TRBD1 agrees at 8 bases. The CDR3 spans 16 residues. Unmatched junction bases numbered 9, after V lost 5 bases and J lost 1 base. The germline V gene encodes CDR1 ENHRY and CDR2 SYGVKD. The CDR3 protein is CAISPSTGAHNYGYTF. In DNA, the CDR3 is TGTGCCATCAGTCCCTCGACAGGGGCCCATAACTATGGCTACACCTTC.

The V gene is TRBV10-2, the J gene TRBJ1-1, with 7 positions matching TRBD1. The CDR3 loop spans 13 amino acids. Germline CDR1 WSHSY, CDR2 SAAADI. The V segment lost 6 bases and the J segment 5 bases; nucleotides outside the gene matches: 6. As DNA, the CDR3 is TGCGCCAGCAGGGAGGGGGCAAGAACTGAAGCTTTCTTT. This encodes CASREGARTEAFF.

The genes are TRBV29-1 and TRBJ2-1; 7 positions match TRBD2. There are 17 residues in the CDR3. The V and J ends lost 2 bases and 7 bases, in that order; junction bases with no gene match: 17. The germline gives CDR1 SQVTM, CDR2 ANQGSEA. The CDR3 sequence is CSVEPWGGRFSRNEQFF. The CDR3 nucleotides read TGCAGCGTTGAACCCTGGGGGGGGAGGTTTTCTAGGAATGAGCAGTTCTTC.

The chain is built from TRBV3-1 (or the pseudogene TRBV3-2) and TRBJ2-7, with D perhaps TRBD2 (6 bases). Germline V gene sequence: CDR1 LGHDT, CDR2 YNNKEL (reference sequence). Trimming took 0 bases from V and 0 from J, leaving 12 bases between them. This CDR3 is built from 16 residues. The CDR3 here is CASSQEGSGSSYEQYF. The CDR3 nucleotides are TGTGCCAGCAGCCAAGAGGGTAGCGGAAGCTCCTACGAGCAGTACTTC.

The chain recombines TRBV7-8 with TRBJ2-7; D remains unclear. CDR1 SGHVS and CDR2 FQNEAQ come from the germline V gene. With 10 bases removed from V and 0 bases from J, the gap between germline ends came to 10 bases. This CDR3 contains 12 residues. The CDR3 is CATSQSSYEQYF. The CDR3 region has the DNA TGTGCCACCTCACAGAGCTCCTACGAGCAGTACTTC.

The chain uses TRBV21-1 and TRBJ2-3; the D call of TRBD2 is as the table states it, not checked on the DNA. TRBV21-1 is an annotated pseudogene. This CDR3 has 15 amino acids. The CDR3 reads CASSESSGGGDTQYF. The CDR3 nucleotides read TGTGCCAGCAGCGAATCGAGCGGGGGTGGAGATACGCAGTATTTT.

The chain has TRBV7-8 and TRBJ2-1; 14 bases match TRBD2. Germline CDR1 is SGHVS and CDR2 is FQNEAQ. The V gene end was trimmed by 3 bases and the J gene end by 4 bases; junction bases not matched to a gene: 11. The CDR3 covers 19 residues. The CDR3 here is CASSFRRTSGGSGYNEQFF. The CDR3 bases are TGTGCCAGCAGCTTTCGCCGGACTAGCGGGGGGTCCGGTTACAATGAGCAGTTCTTC.

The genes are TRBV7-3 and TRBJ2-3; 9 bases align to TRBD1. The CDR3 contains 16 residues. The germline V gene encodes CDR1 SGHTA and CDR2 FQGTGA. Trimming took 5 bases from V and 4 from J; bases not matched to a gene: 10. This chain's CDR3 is CASSQEGQGSPDTQYF. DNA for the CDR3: TGTGCCAGCAGCCAAGAGGGACAGGGATCCCCAGATACGCAGTATTTT. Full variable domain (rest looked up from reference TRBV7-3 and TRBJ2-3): GAGVSQTPSNKVTEKGKYVELRCDPISGHTALYWYRQSLGQGPEFLIYFQGTGAADDSGLPNDRFFAVRPEGSVSTLKIQRTERGDSAVYLCASSQEGQGSPDTQYFGPGTRLTVL.

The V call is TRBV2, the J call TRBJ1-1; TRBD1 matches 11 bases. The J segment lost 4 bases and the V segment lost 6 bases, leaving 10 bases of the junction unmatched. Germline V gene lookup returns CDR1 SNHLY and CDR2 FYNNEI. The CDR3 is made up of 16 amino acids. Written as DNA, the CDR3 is TGTGCCAGCAGAGCCGGGACAGGGGGTGGGGGCACTGAAGCTTTCTTT. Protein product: CASRAGTGGGGTEAFF.

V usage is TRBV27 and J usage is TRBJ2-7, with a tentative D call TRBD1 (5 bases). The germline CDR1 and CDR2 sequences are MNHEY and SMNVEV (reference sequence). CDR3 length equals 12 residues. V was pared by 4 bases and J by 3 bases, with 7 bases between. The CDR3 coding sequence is TGTGCCAGCAGTTCCCAGGGCTACGAGCAGTACTTC. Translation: CASSSQGYEQYF.

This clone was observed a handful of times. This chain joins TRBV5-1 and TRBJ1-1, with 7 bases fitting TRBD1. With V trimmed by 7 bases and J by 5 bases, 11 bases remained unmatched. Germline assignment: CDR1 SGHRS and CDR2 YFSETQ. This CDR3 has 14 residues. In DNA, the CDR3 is TGCGCCAGCTCCCCCGACAGGGCGGGGACTGAAGCTTTCTTT. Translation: CASSPDRAGTEAFF.

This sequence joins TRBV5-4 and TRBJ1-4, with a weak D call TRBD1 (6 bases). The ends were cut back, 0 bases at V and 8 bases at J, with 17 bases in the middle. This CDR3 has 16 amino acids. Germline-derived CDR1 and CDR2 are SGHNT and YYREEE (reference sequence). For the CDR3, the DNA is TGTGCCAGCAGCTTGGGAGGGAGGGGGTCTGAAGAAAAACTGTTTTTT. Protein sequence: CASSLGGRGSEEKLFF.

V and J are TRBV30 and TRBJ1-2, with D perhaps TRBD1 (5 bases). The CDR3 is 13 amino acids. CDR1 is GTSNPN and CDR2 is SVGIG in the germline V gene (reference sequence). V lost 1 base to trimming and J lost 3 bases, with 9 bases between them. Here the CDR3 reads CAWSGQTDYGYTF. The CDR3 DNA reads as TGTGCCTGGAGTGGTCAGACAGACTATGGCTACACCTTC.

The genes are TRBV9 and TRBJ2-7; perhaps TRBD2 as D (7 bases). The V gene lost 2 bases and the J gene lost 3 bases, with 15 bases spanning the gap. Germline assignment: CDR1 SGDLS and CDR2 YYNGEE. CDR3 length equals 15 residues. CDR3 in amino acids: CASSVDGGQSYEQYF. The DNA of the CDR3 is TGTGCCAGCAGCGTGGACGGGGGGCAGAGCTACGAGCAGTACTTC.

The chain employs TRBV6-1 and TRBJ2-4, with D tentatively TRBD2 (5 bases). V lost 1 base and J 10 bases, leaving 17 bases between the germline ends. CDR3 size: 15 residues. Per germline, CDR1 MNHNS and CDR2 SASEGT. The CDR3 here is CASSEEGLRVGIQYF. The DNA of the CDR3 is TGTGCCAGCAGTGAAGAAGGGTTGAGGGTCGGGATTCAGTACTTC.

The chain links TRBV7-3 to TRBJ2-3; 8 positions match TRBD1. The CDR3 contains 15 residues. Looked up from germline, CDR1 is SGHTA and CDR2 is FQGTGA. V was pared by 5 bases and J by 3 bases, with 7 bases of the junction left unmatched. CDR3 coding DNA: TGTGCCAGCAGCCCTGGACAGGGAGGAACAGATACGCAGTATTTT. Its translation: CASSPGQGGTDTQYF.

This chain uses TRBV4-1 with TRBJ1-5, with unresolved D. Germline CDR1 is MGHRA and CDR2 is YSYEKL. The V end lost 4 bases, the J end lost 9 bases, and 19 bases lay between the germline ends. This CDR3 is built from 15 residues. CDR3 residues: CASSREGSGLGPQHF. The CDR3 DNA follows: TGCGCCAGCAGCCGGGAGGGATCAGGATTGGGGCCCCAGCATTTT.

The CDR3 region has the DNA TGCGCCAGCACCCCGGGGCGGAGGGGTGAGACCCAGTACTTC. As protein: CASTPGRRGETQYF. The V and J genes are TRBV5-1 and TRBJ2-5; TRBD2 might be the D (6 bases). The CDR3 consists of 14 residues. CDR1 and CDR2 (germline): SGHRS, YFSETQ. The ends were cut back, 6 bases at V and 5 bases at J, with 17 bases in the middle.

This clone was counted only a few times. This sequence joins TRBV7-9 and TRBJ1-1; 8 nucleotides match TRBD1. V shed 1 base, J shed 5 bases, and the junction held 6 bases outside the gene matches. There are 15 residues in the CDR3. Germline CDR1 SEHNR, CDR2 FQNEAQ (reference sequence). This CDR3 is CASSLEGTGATEAFF. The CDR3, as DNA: TGTGCCAGCAGCTTAGAAGGGACAGGAGCTACTGAAGCTTTCTTT.